The rows below give T cell receptor beta chains drawn from one sample of a study of T cells in Graves' hyperthyroidism and ophthalmopathy. From the multiplex PCR reads, TCRdb called clonotypes with MiXCR, one entry per CDR3 protein. The sample carries under 350,000 distinct CDR3 sequences, about 21% recorded once. The sequencing sample was made of blood. The source is a woman aged 45-60 years with Graves' hyperthyroidism. The conserved cysteine and the conserved F or W are not part of the CDR3 here. Size tells how often a clone was seen (once, few, many) or the class of an expanded clone, and some rows leave it out.

V	length	size	J	CDR3
TRBV27	15	many	TRBJ1-6	ASSRQGWSSYNSPLH
TRBV2	12	once	TRBJ2-1	ASDTGESDNEQF
TRBV10-3	11	.	TRBJ2-7	AISPGQGHEQY
TRBV5-1	12	many	TRBJ1-2	ASSSTDFSGGYT
TRBV5-6	9	.	TRBJ2-1	ASSLNDREF
TRBV20-1	9	many	TRBJ1-2	SVNSIGGYT
TRBV6-1	12	.	TRBJ1-2	ASLSGDNTYGYT
TRBV5-5	12	many	TRBJ1-2	ASSVRQVDYGYT
TRBV28	8	.	TRBJ1-2	ASSSLGYT
TRBV11-2	9	.	TRBJ2-1	ASSPQGEQF
TRBV11-1	15	many	TRBJ2-1	ASSRSPSGSSYNEQF
TRBV2	11	many	TRBJ1-1	ASNGESDTEAF
TRBV3-1	14	many	TRBJ2-1	ASSPYSSGAYNEQF
TRBV5-1	13	.	TRBJ1-2	ASSFGQGAGGGYT
TRBV28	12	.	TRBJ2-7	ASTETGRSYEQY
TRBV12-3/TRBV12-4	12	many	TRBJ1-1	ASSTGRANTEAF
TRBV29-1	13	few	TRBJ2-1	SVGRFGGDYNEQF
TRBV11-2	12	many	TRBJ2-5	ASSLTGFQETQY
TRBV6-6	14	many	TRBJ2-4	ASSYSYRGAKNIQY
TRBV6-6	11	.	TRBJ1-2	ASSYGGGRRYT
TRBV3-1	14	.	TRBJ2-7	ASSQDLTTTEYEQY
TRBV20-1	13	.	TRBJ2-7	SASEPAGGTYEQY
TRBV9	13	.	TRBJ2-1	ASSVDTGVGNEQF
TRBV28	8	.	TRBJ2-7	ASGTGEQY
TRBV29-1	9	many	TRBJ2-5	SVREGETQY
TRBV19	13	.	TRBJ1-1	ASSPRQGRGSEAF
TRBV19	10	.	TRBJ2-2	ASSLYTGELF
TRBV28	10	many	TRBJ2-5	ASNSLQETQY
TRBV20-1	12	many	TRBJ2-7	SAIGLAGAYEQY